Each of the 15 T cell receptor beta chains below was sequenced from the same sample in a study of T cell clonality in common variable immunodeficiency. Generated by immunoSEQ multiplex PCR, the TCRdb table keeps only in-frame clones and is missing some. The record shows tens of thousands of clones for this sample, with no singletons present. The sequencing sample was made of peripheral blood mononuclear cells. The receptors stem from a person between 18 and 75 years old in good health.

This clone was seen repeatedly, ten times or more. The read terminates 3 residues before the CDR3 end, so the remaining end is supplied by the germline J gene. V and J are TRBV6-2 or TRBV6-3 and TRBJ2-7; 10 bases align to TRBD1. This CDR3 spans 14 amino acids. The germline V gene encodes CDR1 MNHEY and CDR2 SVGEGT. J lost 5 bases, V lost 6 bases, and 7 bases had no gene match. The CDR3 bases that were read are TGTGCCAGCAGGACAGGGGGCACGGGCGACGAG. Translated: CASRTGGTGDE. In full, the CDR3 is CASRTGGTGDEQYF.

This clone has ten or more counts. The read ends 3 residues before the CDR3 terminus; that terminus is restored from the germline J gene. The chain uses TRBV20-1 and TRBJ2-1; possible D gene TRBD2, 6 bases. Germline V lookup: CDR1 DFQATT, CDR2 SNEGSKA (reference sequence). Between the trimmed V and J ends, which lost 2 bases and 5 bases, there was a span of 16 bases. This CDR3 is built from 15 residues. CDR3 loop: CSARFYRDFNNEQFF. CDR3 DNA (partial): TGCAGTGCTAGATTTTACCGGGACTTTAACAATGAG.

This clone showed up many times. The read falls 3 residues short of the CDR3 end, and the missing part is taken from the germline J gene. The chain employs TRBV30 and TRBJ1-1; the match to TRBD1 covers 9 bases. Trimming removed 1 base from V and 3 bases from J; junction bases left unmatched: 6. This CDR3 region has 15 residues. CDR1 is GTSNPN and CDR2 is SVGIG in the germline V gene (reference sequence). The CDR3 DNA, read in part, is TGTGCCTGGAGTGGGGGACAGGGTGTGGACACTGAA. It codes for CAWSGGQGVDTE. From start to end, the CDR3 is CAWSGGQGVDTEAFF.

There are many counts of this clone. Incomplete CDR3 DNA: TGCGCCAGCAGCTTGGGGACTAGCGGGTTCCGCACCGGGGAG. Amino acids: CASSLGTSGFRTGE. The CDR3 as a whole reads CASSLGTSGFRTGELFF. The rearrangement uses TRBV5-1 and TRBJ2-2; 11 nucleotides match TRBD2. The sequenced fragment ends 3 residues before the CDR3 boundary, so the rest is inferred from the germline J gene. The CDR3 length is 17 residues. CDR1 is SGHRS and CDR2 is YFSETQ in the germline V gene. The V and J ends lost 0 bases and 4 bases, in that order; junction bases with no gene match: 5. Together with reference TRBV5-1 and TRBJ2-2, the CDR3 gives the full variable domain: KAGVTQTPRYLIKTRGQQVTLSCSPISGHRSVSWYQQTPGQGLQFLFEYFSETQRNKGNFPGRFSGRQFSNSRSEMNVSTLELGDSALYLCASSLGTSGFRTGELFFGEGSRLTVL.

This clone came up many times. Read sequence stops 3 residues before the CDR3 end, and the germline J gene provides the missing end. V is TRBV20-1 and J is TRBJ1-1; D remains unclear. Germline V gene sequence: CDR1 DFQATT, CDR2 SNEGSKA (reference sequence). CDR3 length: 15 amino acids. Trimming stripped 0 bases from V and 2 bases from J, with 13 bases between. The part of the CDR3 DNA that was read is TGCAGTGCTAGAGATCCTGTAGCGGGAAACACTGAA. It translates to CSARDPVAGNTE. The complete CDR3 protein is CSARDPVAGNTEAFF.

This clone was recorded many times. The read terminates 3 residues before the CDR3 end, so the remaining end is supplied by the germline J gene. The chain employs TRBV12-3 or TRBV12-4 and TRBJ2-3; 9 bases line up with TRBD2. There are 14 residues in the CDR3. Trimming removed 7 bases from V and 2 bases from J; junction bases left unmatched: 4. The part of the CDR3 DNA that was read is TGTGCCAGCAATGCGGGAGGGCCCACAGATACG. Translated, it gives CASNAGGPTDT. The CDR3 as a whole reads CASNAGGPTDTQYF.

In this sample, this clone turned up many times. The read finishes 3 residues shy of the CDR3 end, and the germline J gene is used to complete it. The V and J genes are TRBV19 and TRBJ2-1; tentative D call: TRBD1 (5 bases). V was shortened by 9 bases and J by 0 bases, with 21 bases between the two germline ends. This CDR3 has 17 residues. The germline CDR1 and CDR2 sequences are LNHDA and SQIVND (reference sequence). The CDR3 here is CASKDRTGSNSYNEQFF. The DNA read from the CDR3 is TGTGCCAGCAAGGACCGAACAGGTAGTAACTCCTACAATGAG.

This clone has ten or more counts. Sequencing ends 3 residues short of the CDR3 end; the germline J gene provides the rest. The chain is built from TRBV29-1 and TRBJ1-2; 7 bases line up with TRBD1. V shed 3 bases, J shed 3 bases, and the junction held 4 bases outside the gene matches. This CDR3 is 13 amino acids long. The germline V gene encodes CDR1 SQVTM and CDR2 ANQGSEA. The sequenced part of the CDR3 DNA is TGCAGCGTTGATTCCACAGGGGACTATGGC. Protein sequence: CSVDSTGDYG. The CDR3 as a whole reads CSVDSTGDYGYTF.

This clone has at least ten counts. The CDR3 is CASSRQGGDETQYF. The sequenced CDR3 bases are TGTGCCAGCAGCCGACAGGGGGGGGACGAGACC. This chain uses TRBV28 with TRBJ2-5, with 9 positions matching TRBD1. With the read ending 3 residues before the CDR3 end, the germline J gene is used to fill in that end. Germline CDR1 is MDHEN and CDR2 is SYDVKM. The trim removed 6 bases at V and 5 bases at J, leaving 7 bases unmatched. This CDR3 has 14 residues.

This clone was detected many times. The read comes to an end 3 residues before the CDR3 does, leaving the germline J gene to fill in the end. The chain uses TRBV5-1 and TRBJ2-6; 8 bases align to TRBD1. Germline-derived CDR1 and CDR2 are SGHRS and YFSETQ. CDR3 length equals 20 residues. The trim removed 4 bases at V and 0 bases at J, leaving 15 bases unmatched. The sequenced CDR3 bases are TGCGCCAGCAGCCACGCAGATCCGGGACAGGCCAGCTCTGGGGCCAACGTC. Translated, it gives CASSHADPGQASSGANV. The full CDR3 sequence reads CASSHADPGQASSGANVLTF.

There are many counts of this clone. The read ends 3 residues before the CDR3 terminus; that terminus is restored from the germline J gene. The chain recombines TRBV20-1 with TRBJ2-1, with TRBD2 matching over 12 bases. Germline lookup yields CDR1 DFQATT and CDR2 SNEGSKA (reference sequence). CDR3 length: 21 amino acids. V shed 2 bases and J 0 bases; nucleotides not matched to a gene: 17. CDR3 sequence: CSARRLAGGPHYQSSYNEQFF. CDR3 DNA (partial): TGCAGTGCTAGACGGCTAGCGGGAGGGCCCCACTATCAAAGCTCCTACAATGAG.

This clone appeared many times. Read sequence stops 3 residues before the CDR3 end, and the germline J gene provides the missing end. The chain links TRBV18 to TRBJ1-2, with D maybe TRBD1 (5 bases). The V gene's germline CDR1 is KGHSH and CDR2 LQKENI. The CDR3 loop spans 13 amino acids. Trimming shortened V by 3 bases and J by 4 bases, and 9 bases separated the two germline ends. Incomplete CDR3 DNA: TGTGCCAGCTCACCTCAGGGAATCTATGGC. Translated, it gives CASSPQGIYG. The full CDR3 is CASSPQGIYGYTF.

This clone occurred many times. The CDR3 is cut off 3 residues early in the read; its end comes from the germline J gene. Different DNA sequences within this sample yield the same CDR3. The V gene is TRBV18, the J gene TRBJ1-4; TRBD1 matches at 12 bases. Germline V CDR1 and CDR2: KGHSH, LQKENI. This CDR3 is 15 amino acids long. The ends lost 3 bases at V and 8 bases at J; junction bases unmatched: 4. CDR3 loop: CASSPPGQGAEKLFF. CDR3 DNA, as far as it was read: TGTGCCAGCTCACCGCCGGGACAGGGGGCCGAAAAA.

Only a few counts were recorded for this clone. The read falls 3 residues short of the CDR3 end, and the missing part is taken from the germline J gene. The J gene is TRBJ2-7, the V gene TRBV5-8; 8 bases fit TRBD2. Trimming at V came to 1 base and at J to 4 bases, leaving 7 bases not matched to a gene. Germline V lookup: CDR1 SGHTS, CDR2 YDEGEE. This CDR3 is 15 amino acids long. The sequenced part of the CDR3 DNA is TGTGCCAGCAGCTTGTATCCAGCGGGAGAGTACGAG. It translates to CASSLYPAGEYE. The entire CDR3 reads CASSLYPAGEYEQYF.

This clone was detected many times. The read is 3 residues too short to cover the CDR3 end, so that end is filled in from the germline J gene. This chain uses TRBV7-3 with TRBJ2-4; TRBD2 matches 14 bases. This CDR3 has 16 amino acids. V lost 5 bases to trimming and J lost 4 bases; unmatched junction nucleotides: 4. Germline CDR1 SGHTA, CDR2 FQGTGA. CDR3: CASSTGLAGGKNIQYF. The part of the CDR3 DNA that was read is TGTGCCAGCAGCACAGGACTAGCGGGGGGAAAAAACATT. Looking up the rest from reference TRBV7-3 and TRBJ2-4 gives the full variable domain: GAGVSQTPSNKVTEKGKYVELRCDPISGHTALYWYRQSLGQGPEFLIYFQGTGAADDSGLPNDRFFAVRPEGSVSTLKIQRTERGDSAVYLCASSTGLAGGKNIQYFGAGTRLSVL.